Listed below are T cell receptor beta chains from one sample, sequenced in a study of blood T cell repertoires in COVID-19. Some clones are missing from TCRdb's copy, which holds only in-frame ones; the method was immunoSEQ multiplex PCR. The sample includes roughly 87,000 clones, 70% to 90% of them seen just once. The material sequenced was peripheral blood. These receptor sequences come from a man aged 35 to 55 with acute or convalescent COVID-19. Each CDR3 is given with its conserved first and last residue.

TRBV4-3 | CASSQDRGANEKLFF
TRBV11-2 | CASSLQGARGNTEAFF
TRBV5-5 | CASSRQGRTEAFF
TRBV14 | CASSQDLAGETDTQYF
TRBV14 | CASSQGVGHTEAFF
TRBV3-1/TRBV3-2 | CASSQDTFGTSYF
TRBV30 | CAWSVLLNSPLHF
TRBV9 | CASSVKYREFSNEQFF
TRBV19 | CASSLGSLNTEAFF
TRBV29-1 | CSVESGNTDTQYF
TRBV18 | CASSPAGAEGYTF
TRBV29-1 | CSACWGRGGETQYF
TRBV3-1/TRBV3-2 | CASSRTGQGIANTIYF
TRBV6-5 | CASTPGRVTEAFF
TRBV5-1 | CASSSRSGANVLTF
TRBV19 | CASSTGYGNTIYF
TRBV4-1 | CASSHLGQRAQHF
TRBV11-2 | CASSATWGQGSIGNTEAFF
TRBV5-6 | CASSPDSGYANSPLHF
TRBV19 | CASSPTSEFYEQYF
TRBV7-2 | CASSPGTGWGNTIYF
TRBV7-9 | CASTSGTGYGYTF
TRBV7-8 | CASSSSSGGGFGYTF
TRBV14 | CASSQTRPGTEAFF
TRBV5-4 | CASSSDSEAFF
TRBV7-8 | CASSSTGYRASYEQYF
TRBV30 | CAWATNAQDSPLHF
TRBV4-2 | CASSRGSGNEQFF
TRBV30 | CAEGGLGTEAFF
TRBV11-3 | CASSSRTSEQFF
TRBV5-1 | CASSLGAGSSYNEQFF
TRBV5-1 | CASSLGGQTSGNTIYF
TRBV29-1 | CSVDSGRETQYF
TRBV10-3 | CAISPSTGQTNYGYTF
TRBV12-3/TRBV12-4 | CATTGSPPYEQYF
TRBV9 | CASSFRDTLTGELFF
TRBV30 | CAYDPGTGEGINEKLFF
TRBV19 | CASSWRGPPYNSPLHF
TRBV14 | CASSQDRAREQYF
TRBV3-1/TRBV3-2 | CASSQGSVNTEAFF
TRBV10-2 | CASSEPRGAQETQYF
TRBV5-4 | CASSTLAGASTDTQYF
TRBV12-5 | CASGWGDRGGDEQFF
TRBV11-3 | CASSLDSVRSGGFGAQYF
TRBV30 | CAWRGTGEAFF
TRBV5-1 | CASSLDGQGLYGYTF
TRBV30 | CAWSWGQGNTEAFF